The sequence of this T cell receptor beta chain was determined in a study of blood T cell repertoires in COVID-19. Overall study: Spain, Italy and the United States supplied samples that represented acute and convalescent COVID-19. T cells, B-cell-depleted T cells, or PBMCs provided the cDNA or gDNA that served as material.

There are 14 residues in the CDR3. Germline V gene sequence: CDR1 MNHNS, CDR2 SASEGT. Deletions cut 0 bases from V and 3 bases from J, with 8 bases between. Original processing methods: Counts of nucleated cells, estimated from reference gene primer amplification, were obtained. Some clones are missing from TCRdb's copy, which holds only in-frame ones; the method was immunoSEQ multiplex PCR. V, J and clone size reflect that table, while D and trimming were determined from the DNA. In the table there are 270,000 or so clones, about 89% of which are singletons. V and J are TRBV6-1 and TRBJ1-2; a weak D match, TRBD1 (5 bases). The sequence derives from a man in his forties or fifties with acute or convalescent COVID-19. The sample consisted of peripheral blood. For the CDR3, the DNA is TGTGCCAGCAGTGAAGCAGGAGGGGACTATGGCTACACCTTC. Its translation is CASSEAGGDYGYTF.